This TCR beta chain was identified during a study of blood T cells in healthy people across ages (dated by TCRdb to about 2015). With respect to the entire study: In model experiments, template switching captured about one uniquely barcoded TCR beta cDNA molecule for every two T cells. To track age-related changes in TCR beta repertoire diversity, the study relied on deep sequencing normalized with unique cDNA molecular identifiers. Donors were grouped into four age groups: young (average 16 years), middle-aged (about 40), aged (62) and long-lived (roughly 80). Two additional independent replicas of 1 million unique cDNA reads from the same blood draw were analyzed for two donors (one aged 18 to 30 and one aged 80 or older). To avoid experimental bias, donors of different ages were distributed randomly across sequencing lanes. Points the paper makes about the study in general: The long-lived group showed more naive CD4+ T cells, fewer expanded clones and increased TCR diversity than the aged group, suggesting age selection. Estimates of total diversity based on one million sequenced T cells were regarded as lower bounds and as underestimates. Because profiling used bulk unsorted PBMCs, naive and antigen-experienced compartments could not be compared conclusively. As age increased, observed TCR beta diversity per million T cells dropped in a roughly linear way, and a significant reduction was already evident by age 40. Because donor CMV infection status was unknown, age-related changes in expanded clonotypes were potentially confounded. The percentage of naive T cells measured by flow cytometry correlated strongly with observed TCR beta diversity.

This clonotype was counted a few times. Its antigen is not yet known. Base quality data are lacking; no much larger clone is found one base away. The library was built by means of 5' RACE. The sequencer was an Illumina HiSeq 2500. A second PCR of roughly 6 to 12 cycles was run with a J-beta primer mix and a sample-barcoded 5' primer. A unique molecular identifier was introduced onto each TCR beta cDNA molecule by a template-switch 5' adaptor carrying 12 random nucleotides. Each sample yielded at least 3 million CDR3-containing paired-end reads. All of the RNA was converted into first-strand cDNA using the Mint cDNA synthesis kit, with a TRBC-specific oligonucleotide serving as the primer. Following uracil-DNA glycosylase treatment, all cDNA underwent a first 18-cycle PCR with the universal primers M1SS and BC2_uni_R. Regarding the original processing steps: For normalization, 1 million high-quality reads, each with a distinct molecular identifier, were randomly selected from each sample. Reads sharing molecular identifiers were discarded rather than binned into consensus sequences. MiTCR, set to a Q25 quality threshold and the strictest error-elimination algorithm, was used for CDR3 identification, clonotype clustering and error correction. A nonparametric unseen species model with Euler transformation was used to estimate lower-bound total TCR beta diversity. The raw public reads went through TCRdb reprocessing: fastp at Q25, MiXCR clone calling, in-frame beta chains kept. CDR3 protein duplicates are merged, each entry listing the most common genes and DNA. The V and J calls reflect TCRdb's pipeline rather than the authors' work. In all, the sample holds 720,000 or so distinct CDR3 sequences, and approximately 40% of those were seen once. 30% of the sample goes to the ten largest clones.

The germline V gene yields SGHVS for CDR1 and FQNEAQ for CDR2. Counted from cysteine to phenylalanine, this CDR3 has 22 amino acids. The retained sequence is limited to the CDR3, 66 bases, with the frame set at the first base. Here V drops 3 bases and J drops 0 bases, and the junction holds 21 bases not matched to any gene. The donors were roughly 40 Caucasian individuals from Russia, aged roughly 6 to 90 years, who were systemically healthy. Ten milliliters of peripheral blood were drawn from each donor into EDTA-treated Vacutainer tubes. PBMCs were isolated by Ficoll-Paque density-gradient centrifugation, with at least 6 million obtained per sample. Trizol reagent was used to extract total RNA from PBMCs, with at least 5.5 micrograms per sample. For every donor, flow cytometry on a PBMC aliquot measured the percentage of naive CD45RAhigh/CD27high T cells.

The chain employs TRBV7-8 and TRBJ2-7; 12 nucleotides in the junction match TRBD2. Sequenced input: blood. This TCR derives from an elderly man in good health. The nucleotides are TGTGCCAGCAGCTTCGTGACAGGGGGCGGACTAGCGGGACCTCAAAGCTCCTACGAGCAGTACTTC. Its translation is CASSFVTGGGLAGPQSSYEQYF.